These 23 T cell receptor beta chains were all obtained from the same sample, sequenced in a study of T cell clones after liver transplantation. Produced via immunoSEQ multiplex PCR; TCRdb's table is partial and in-frame only. Altogether about 72,000 clones are present, about 92% being singletons, with the ten largest covering 2.7%. The sequencing used CD4+ T cells from blood, collected before liver transplant. Receptors were obtained from a human donor who received a liver transplant.

The CDR3 here is CASSASGAQETQYF. In nucleotides, the CDR3 is TGTGCCAGCAGCGCTAGCGGAGCACAAGAGACCCAGTACTTC. The chain uses TRBV7-2 and TRBJ2-5; 7 bases are a match to TRBD2. V shed 5 bases and J 2 bases; nucleotides not matched to a gene: 5. Germline V gene data show CDR1 as SGHTA and CDR2 as FQGNSA. The CDR3 is made up of 14 amino acids.

About this clone: The sample contains more than one DNA sequence encoding this CDR3. DNA for the CDR3: TGCAGCGCCGGGGGGCGCCAGGCCGGGGAGCTGTTTTTT. This sequence encodes CSAGGRQAGELFF. This chain uses TRBV29-1 with TRBJ2-2; a possible D gene is TRBD2 (7 bases). The germline CDR1 and CDR2 sequences are SQVTM and ANQGSEA. The length of the CDR3 is 13 residues. The V end lost 7 bases, the J end lost 6 bases, and 15 bases lay between the germline ends.

The V call is TRBV29-1, the J call TRBJ2-4; no clear D gene. The germline V gene has CDR1 SQVTM and CDR2 ANQGSEA. The V and J ends lost 2 bases and 3 bases respectively, with 11 bases between them. CDR3 size: 14 residues. The DNA of the CDR3 is TGCAGCGTTGAATCCCCCCTCCTCAAAAACATTCAGTACTTC. Translated: CSVESPLLKNIQYF.

CDR3 DNA: TGTGCCAGCAGCCGGCGGGGGGCCGGGGCCAACGTCCTGACTTTC. This translates into CASSRRGAGANVLTF. The chain is built from TRBV7-2 and TRBJ2-6; 8 bases are shared with TRBD2. The CDR3 consists of 15 residues. From germline, CDR1 is SGHTA and CDR2 FQGNSA. J lost 4 bases, V lost 5 bases, and 4 bases had no gene match.

The chain combines TRBV12-5 with TRBJ2-7; D is unresolved. V was pared by 0 bases and J by 11 bases, with 11 bases between. Germline CDR1 is LGHNT and CDR2 is FRNRAP. CDR3 length equals 12 residues. In nucleotides, the CDR3 is TGTGCTAGTGGTTTGGTATCGACTGAAAAGTACTTC. This sequence encodes CASGLVSTEKYF.

J is TRBJ2-7 and V is TRBV2; TRBD1 matches at 10 bases. The CDR3 loop spans 14 amino acids. With V trimmed by 5 bases and J by 2 bases, 3 bases remained unmatched. Germline V gene sequence: CDR1 SNHLY, CDR2 FYNNEI. CDR3 region: CASSSGTGAYEQYF. DNA of the CDR3: TGTGCCAGCAGTTCCGGGACAGGGGCCTACGAGCAGTACTTC.

This clone was counted only a few times. This chain's CDR3 is CASTLAGSGEHEQFF. Written as DNA, the CDR3 is TGTGCCAGTACCCTAGCGGGCAGCGGCGAGCATGAGCAGTTCTTC. This sequence joins TRBV19 and TRBJ2-1; 8 bases fit TRBD2. CDR1 is LNHDA, CDR2 SQIVND, per germline (reference sequence). After removal of 7 bases from V and 8 bases from J, the junction contained 13 bases not matched to a gene. This CDR3 region has 15 residues.

The chain combines TRBV28 with TRBJ2-5; 8 bases align to TRBD1. The J call is uncertain, as TRBJ2-7 better fits the DNA end. The germline V gene has CDR1 MDHEN and CDR2 SYDVKM. The CDR3 has 15 residues. The CDR3 DNA is TGTGCCAGCAGTTCCGGAGGGACAGGCACCTACGAGCAGTACTTC. Its protein product is CASSSGGTGTYEQYF.

The chain couples TRBV5-1 to TRBJ2-5; D ambiguous. Trimming left V 6 bases short and J 1 base short, with 4 bases between. Germline V gives CDR1 SGHRS, CDR2 YFSETQ. The length of the CDR3 is 11 residues. This chain's CDR3 is CASTIQETQYF. The DNA for the CDR3 is TGCGCCAGCACCATCCAAGAGACCCAGTACTTC.

In DNA, the CDR3 is TGCGCCAGCAGCTTGGTAGGACAGGGGGTGCTTGAAGCTTTCTTT. This translates into CASSLVGQGVLEAFF. The chain links TRBV5-1 to TRBJ1-1; 10 nucleotides match TRBD1. The V segment lost 0 bases and the J segment 7 bases; nucleotides outside the gene matches: 6. The CDR3 spans 15 residues. The germline V gene has CDR1 SGHRS and CDR2 YFSETQ.

The chain couples TRBV18 to TRBJ2-7; D is undetermined. The CDR3 has 13 amino acids. CDR1 is KGHSH, CDR2 LQKENI, per germline. The V and J ends lost 5 bases and 3 bases respectively, with 11 bases between them. For the CDR3, the DNA is TGTGCCAGCTCATCGACAACCTACTACGAGCAGTACTTC. Translation: CASSSTTYYEQYF. Full variable domain (outside the CDR3, taken from reference TRBV18 and TRBJ2-7): NAGVMQNPRHLVRRRGQEARLRCSPMKGHSHVYWYRQLPEEGLKFMVYLQKENIIDESGMPKERFSAEFPKEGPSILRIQQVVRGDSAAYFCASSSTTYYEQYFGPGTRLTVT.

V is TRBV27 and J is TRBJ2-7; D not resolved. Trimming took off 1 base at V and 6 bases at J, with 10 bases between the two ends. Germline CDR1 reads MNHEY; CDR2 reads SMNVEV (reference sequence). CDR3 length: 13 residues. CDR3 coding DNA: TGTGCCAGCAGTTTATTGTCAGTCCCCGAGCAGTACTTC. Encoded protein: CASSLLSVPEQYF.

The rearrangement joins TRBV5-6 to TRBJ1-3; no reliable D call. The length of the CDR3 is 14 residues. The V gene's germline CDR1 is SGHDT and CDR2 YYEEEE. V lost 0 bases and J lost 1, with 5 bases in between. Here the CDR3 DNA reads TGTGCCAGCAGCTTGGGGATTTCTGGAAACACCATATATTTT. Amino acid sequence: CASSLGISGNTIYF. The full variable domain, in which reference TRBV5-6 and TRBJ1-3 provide the parts outside the CDR3, is DAGVTQSPTHLIKTRGQQVTLRCSPKSGHDTVSWYQQALGQGPQFIFQYYEEEERQRGNFPDRFSGHQFPNYSSELNVNALLLGDSALYLCASSLGISGNTIYFGEGSWLTVV.

This chain connects TRBV11-3 to TRBJ2-3; D is undetermined. This CDR3 is built from 12 residues. Trimming pared 5 bases from V and 10 bases from J, leaving 13 bases between. In germline, CDR1 is SGHNT, CDR2 YENEEA. The CDR3 nucleotides read TGTGCCAGCAGCCCTGAGTCCCTAGCGCAGTATTTT. Protein sequence: CASSPESLAQYF.

The chain uses TRBV5-1 and TRBJ1-4; the D gene is possibly TRBD1 (6 bases). The V gene lost 3 bases and the J gene lost 6 bases, with 15 bases spanning the gap. The CDR3 runs to 15 residues. CDR1 and CDR2 from the germline V gene are SGHRS and YFSETQ. CDR3 loop: CASSSAGGKDEKLFF. The CDR3, as DNA: TGCGCCAGCAGCTCGGCGGGGGGCAAGGATGAAAAACTGTTTTTT. The full variable domain, in which reference TRBV5-1 and TRBJ1-4 provide the parts outside the CDR3, is KAGVTQTPRYLIKTRGQQVTLSCSPISGHRSVSWYQQTPGQGLQFLFEYFSETQRNKGNFPGRFSGRQFSNSRSEMNVSTLELGDSALYLCASSSAGGKDEKLFFGSGTQLSVL.

The CDR3 DNA follows: TGTGCCAGCAGTGGGGCTAACTATGGCTACACCTTC. Translated, it gives CASSGANYGYTF. The chain recombines TRBV6-4 with TRBJ1-2; no clear D gene. The CDR3 has 12 amino acids. Germline loops: CDR1 MRHNA, CDR2 SNTAGT. Trimming left V 4 bases short and J 0 bases short, with 3 bases between.

This chain links TRBV4-3 with TRBJ2-1, with D perhaps matching TRBD1 or TRBD2 (6 bases each). The V end lost 0 bases, the J end lost 4 bases, and 13 bases lay between the germline ends. There are 16 residues in the CDR3. CDR1 and CDR2 (germline): LGHNA, YSLEER. This CDR3 is CASSQEGGHPYNEQFF. CDR3 DNA: TGCGCCAGCAGCCAAGAGGGGGGCCACCCGTACAATGAGCAGTTCTTC.

The chain combines TRBV7-9 with TRBJ2-3; D is unresolved. Trimming took 5 bases from V and 4 from J, leaving 10 bases between them. This CDR3 is built from 13 residues. Germline CDR1 is SEHNR and CDR2 is FQNEAQ (reference sequence). CDR3 in DNA: TGTGCCAGCAGCATACCTCCTGCAGATACGCAGTATTTT. Its translation: CASSIPPADTQYF.

The rearrangement uses TRBV5-6 and TRBJ2-3; D remains unclear. Germline V gene sequence: CDR1 SGHDT, CDR2 YYEEEE. The CDR3 is 13 residues long. Trimming cost V 1 base and J 0 bases, with 3 bases left between them. CDR3 loop: CASSLFSTDTQYF. The CDR3, as DNA: TGTGCCAGCAGCTTGTTTAGCACAGATACGCAGTATTTT.

This chain links TRBV30 with TRBJ1-3; TRBD1 matches at 10 bases. The CDR3 sequence is 12 residues long. Germline-derived CDR1 and CDR2 are GTSNPN and SVGIG (reference sequence). V was clipped by 8 bases and J by 8 bases; unmatched bases: 6. CDR3 sequence reads: CARGQGSDTIYF. The CDR3 DNA is TGTGCCCGGGGACAGGGGTCGGACACCATATATTTT.

V gene TRBV7-2 combines with J gene TRBJ1-3, with D tentatively TRBD1 (5 bases). The ends were cut back, 1 base at V and 4 bases at J, with 11 bases in the middle. This CDR3 has 15 residues. Germline loops: CDR1 SGHTA, CDR2 FQGNSA. The CDR3: CASSLVGLGGNTIYF. DNA of the CDR3: TGTGCCAGCAGCTTAGTGGGGCTCGGAGGAAACACCATATATTTT.

The J gene is TRBJ1-2, the V gene TRBV7-8; 7 bases map to TRBD1. This CDR3 has 15 amino acids. CDR1 and CDR2 (germline): SGHVS, FQNEAQ. Trimming cost V 5 bases and J 8 bases; bases outside gene matches: 14. The CDR3 region is CASSAQQGRGTGYTF. The CDR3 bases are TGTGCCAGCAGCGCTCAACAGGGGAGGGGGACAGGCTACACCTTC.

The chain is built from TRBV11-2 and TRBJ2-1; D possibly matches TRBD1 or TRBD2 (5 bases each). Trimming removed 5 bases from V and 5 bases from J, with 13 bases in between. The CDR3 has 14 amino acids. Germline V lookup: CDR1 SGHAT, CDR2 FQNNGV. CDR3 DNA: TGTGCCAGCAGCCCCGGGACCAATCACAATGAGCAGTTCTTC. This encodes CASSPGTNHNEQFF.